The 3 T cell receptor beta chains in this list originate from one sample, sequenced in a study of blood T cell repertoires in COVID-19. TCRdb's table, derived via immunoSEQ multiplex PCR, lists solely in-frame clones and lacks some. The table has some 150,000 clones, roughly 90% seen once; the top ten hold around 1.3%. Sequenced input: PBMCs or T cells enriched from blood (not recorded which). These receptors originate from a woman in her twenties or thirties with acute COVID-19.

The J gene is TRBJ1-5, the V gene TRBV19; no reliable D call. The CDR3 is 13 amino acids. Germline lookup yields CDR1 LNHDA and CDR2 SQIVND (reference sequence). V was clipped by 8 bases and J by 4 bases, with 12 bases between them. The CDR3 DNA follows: TGTGCCAGTGCCCAGTGGGCGAATCAGCCCCAGCATTTT. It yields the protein CASAQWANQPQHF.

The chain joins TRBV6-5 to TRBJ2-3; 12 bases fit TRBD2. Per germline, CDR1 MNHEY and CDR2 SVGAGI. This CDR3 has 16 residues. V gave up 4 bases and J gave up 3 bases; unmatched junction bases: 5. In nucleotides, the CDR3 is TGTGCCAGCAGTTCGGGACTAGCGGGCCTTACAGATACGCAGTATTTT. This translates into CASSSGLAGLTDTQYF.

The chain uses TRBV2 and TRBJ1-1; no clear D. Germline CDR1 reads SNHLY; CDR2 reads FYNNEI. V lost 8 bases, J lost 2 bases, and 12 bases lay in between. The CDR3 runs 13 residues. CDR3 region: CASGIGVNTEAFF. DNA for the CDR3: TGTGCCAGCGGAATTGGAGTTAACACTGAAGCTTTCTTT.